The sequence of this T cell receptor beta chain was determined in a study of beta chain features in type 1 diabetes. The CDR3 length is 14 residues. The V gene's germline CDR1 is PRHDT and CDR2 FYEKMQ (reference sequence). V shed 4 bases and J 6 bases; nucleotides not matched to a gene: 6. On this clone itself: Antigen: not known.

Donors underwent one heparinised blood draw, about 120 mL on average. Researchers reported sorting CD4+ naive, central memory, regulatory and stem cell-like memory cells via CD45RO/CCR7/CD25/CD127/CD95/CD27. Expressed TCRB transcripts were sequenced because the isolated RNA had all been reverse transcribed beforehand. Libraries were prepared by immunoSEQ multiplex PCR; TCRdb keeps only in-frame clonotypes and omits some of them. Altogether about 740,000 clones are present, roughly 13% being singletons, with the ten largest covering approximately 0.021%. The study, taken as a whole, reports: Type 1 diabetes patients showed a moderate but significant shortening of TCRB CDR3s in all four CD4+ subsets.

What was sequenced was naive CD4+ T cells from blood. This chain connects TRBV13 to TRBJ1-5; TRBD1 matches at 7 bases. The sequence came from a man aged 18 to 35 with type 1 diabetes. CDR3 region: CASSSEGARQPQHF. The CDR3 nucleotides read TGTGCCAGCAGCTCTGAGGGGGCTCGTCAGCCCCAGCATTTT.